This entry features one TCR beta chain sequence. Treatment here: around 19 received Ad26.COV2.S at low or high dose, single or two shots; roughly five received placebo; per-sample allocation not given. Repertoires come from day 63 after the first vaccine or placebo injection. The sample comes from a study of Ad26.COV2.S vaccination and SARS-CoV-2 variants. Study overall: Intramuscularly, Ad26.COV2.S was given either once or twice, 56 days apart.

The protocol was immunoSEQ multiplex PCR, while the TCRdb copy is restricted to in-frame clones and leaves out a portion. The repertoire has around 300,000 clones, around 90% of them found once; the top ten carry about 6.4%. This CDR3 is built from 14 residues. Germline V CDR1 and CDR2: GTSNPN, SVGIG (reference sequence). Trimming stripped 8 bases from V and 4 bases from J, with 18 bases between. This clonotype originated in a person aged 18-60 years who received the Ad26.COV2.S COVID-19 vaccine or a placebo. The sequenced sample was peripheral blood, obtained in a trial of Ad26.COV2.S vaccine versus placebo. The chain combines TRBV30 with TRBJ2-1; D is uncertain. CDR3: CALLSRQKYNEQFF. CDR3 DNA: TGTGCCCTCCTCTCGCGGCAAAAATACAATGAGCAGTTCTTC. Combining the CDR3 with reference TRBV30 and TRBJ2-1 gives the whole variable domain SQTIHQWPATLVQPVGSPLSLECTVEGTSNPNLYWYRQAAGRGLQLLFYSVGIGQISSEVPQNLSASRPQDRQFILSSKKLLLSDSGFYLCALLSRQKYNEQFFGPGTRLTVL.